The T cell receptor (beta chain) under discussion was sequenced for a study of cytomegalovirus exposure and HLA in healthy donors. On this clone: Its matching antigen is unknown.

Per germline, CDR1 SGHRS and CDR2 YFSETQ. The junction had 9 bases not matched to a gene; V was cut back by 4 bases and J by 2 bases. The CDR3 is 17 residues long. In the PCR, 60 Vbeta and 13 Jbeta primers were used. TCRdb keeps only in-frame clones here, not all; method: immunoSEQ multiplex PCR. Of roughly 86,000 clones in the sample, over 60% were seen once. Study conclusions and caveats: Reportedly, cytomegalovirus status was diagnosed with high sensitivity and specificity.

The chain joins TRBV5-1 to TRBJ2-2, with 9 bases lining up with TRBD2. Sequencing was carried out using PBMCs. The clonotype originates from a female donor in good health and CMV-seronegative. CDR3 loop: CASSIETSGANTGELFF. In DNA form, the CDR3 reads TGCGCCAGCAGCATTGAGACTAGCGGAGCTAACACCGGGGAGCTGTTTTTT.